The following is a T cell receptor (beta chain) sequence with its context. Its target is not known. This specimen belongs to a study of T cell responses to AZD1222 COVID-19 vaccine. Points from the study as a whole: Baseline testing showed seropositivity in only a handful of AZD1222 recipients. Spike-specific TCR breadth and depth were elevated following two AZD1222 doses. Donors in the cohort were predominantly white British and more often female, and clonal diversity was possibly underestimated.

Measured with immunoSEQ multiplex PCR; TCRdb has only the in-frame clones, and not every one. The sample has 150,000 or so clones, roughly 92% seen once. The CDR3 loop spans 18 amino acids. Per the germline V gene, CDR1 is SGHTA and CDR2 is FQGTGA. Germline trimming cut 0 bases from V and 4 bases from J; bases unmatched to any gene: 11. The chain recombines TRBV7-3 with TRBJ2-2; TRBD2 aligns across 7 bases. This sequence originates from an adult in good health. The starting material was peripheral blood, obtained on day 0 of AZD1222 vaccination. The CDR3 is CASSLTGRNGGTTGELFF. The CDR3 nucleotides read TGTGCCAGCAGCTTAACTGGACGGAACGGGGGGACCACCGGGGAGCTGTTTTTT.